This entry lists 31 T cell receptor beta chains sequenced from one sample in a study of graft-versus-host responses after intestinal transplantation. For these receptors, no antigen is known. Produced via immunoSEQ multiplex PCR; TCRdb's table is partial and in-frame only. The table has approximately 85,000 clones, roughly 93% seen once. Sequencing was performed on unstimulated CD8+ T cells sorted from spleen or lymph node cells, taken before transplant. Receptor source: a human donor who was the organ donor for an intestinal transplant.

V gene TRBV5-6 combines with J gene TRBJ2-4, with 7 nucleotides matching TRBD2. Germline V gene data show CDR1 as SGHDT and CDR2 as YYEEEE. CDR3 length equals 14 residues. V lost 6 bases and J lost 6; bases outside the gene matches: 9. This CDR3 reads CASNPDAGANIQYF. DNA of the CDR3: TGTGCCAGCAACCCCGATGCGGGAGCAAACATTCAGTACTTC.

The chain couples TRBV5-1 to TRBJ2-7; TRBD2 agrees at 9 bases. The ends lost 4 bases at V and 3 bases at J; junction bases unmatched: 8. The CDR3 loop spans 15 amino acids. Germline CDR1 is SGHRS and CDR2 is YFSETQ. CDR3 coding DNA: TGCGCCAGCAGCAAAGAGCGGGGGGAAAACTACGAGCAGTACTTC. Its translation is CASSKERGENYEQYF.

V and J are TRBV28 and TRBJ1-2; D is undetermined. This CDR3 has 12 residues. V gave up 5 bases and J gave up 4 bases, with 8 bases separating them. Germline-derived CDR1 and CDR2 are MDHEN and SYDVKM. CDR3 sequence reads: CASSPQSYGYTF. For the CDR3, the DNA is TGTGCCAGCAGTCCACAGAGCTATGGCTACACCTTC.

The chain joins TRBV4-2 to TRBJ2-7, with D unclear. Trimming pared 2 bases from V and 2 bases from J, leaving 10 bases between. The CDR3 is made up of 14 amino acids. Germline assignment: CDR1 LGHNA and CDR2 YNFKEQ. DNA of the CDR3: TGTGCCAGCAGCCAATCCAGGCGCCCCTACGAGCAGTACTTC. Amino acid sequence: CASSQSRRPYEQYF.

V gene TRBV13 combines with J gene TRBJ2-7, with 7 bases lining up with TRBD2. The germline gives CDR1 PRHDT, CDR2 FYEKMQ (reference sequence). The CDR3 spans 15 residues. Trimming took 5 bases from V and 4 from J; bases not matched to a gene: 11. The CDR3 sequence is CASSLGGPGQYEQYF. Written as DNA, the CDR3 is TGTGCCAGCAGCCTGGGAGGGCCAGGACAATACGAGCAGTACTTC.

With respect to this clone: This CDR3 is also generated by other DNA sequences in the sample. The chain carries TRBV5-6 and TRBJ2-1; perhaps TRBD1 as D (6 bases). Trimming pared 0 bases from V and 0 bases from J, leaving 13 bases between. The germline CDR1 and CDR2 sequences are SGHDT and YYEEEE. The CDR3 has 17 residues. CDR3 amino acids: CASSLEVGASSYNEQFF. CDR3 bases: TGTGCCAGCAGCTTGGAAGTGGGGGCAAGCTCCTACAATGAGCAGTTCTTC.

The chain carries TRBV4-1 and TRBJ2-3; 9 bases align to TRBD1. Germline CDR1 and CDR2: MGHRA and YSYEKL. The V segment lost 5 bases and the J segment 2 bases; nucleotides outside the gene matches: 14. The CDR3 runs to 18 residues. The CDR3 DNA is TGCGCCAGCAGCTTGATCGGACGGGACAGGGTTAACACAGATACGCAGTATTTT. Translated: CASSLIGRDRVNTDTQYF.

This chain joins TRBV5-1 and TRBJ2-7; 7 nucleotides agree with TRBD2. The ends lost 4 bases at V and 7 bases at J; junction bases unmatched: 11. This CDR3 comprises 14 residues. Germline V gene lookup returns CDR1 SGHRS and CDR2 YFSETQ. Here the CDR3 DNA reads TGCGCCAGCAGCGACCCGATGGGGGGGTGGGAGCAGTACTTC. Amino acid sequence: CASSDPMGGWEQYF.

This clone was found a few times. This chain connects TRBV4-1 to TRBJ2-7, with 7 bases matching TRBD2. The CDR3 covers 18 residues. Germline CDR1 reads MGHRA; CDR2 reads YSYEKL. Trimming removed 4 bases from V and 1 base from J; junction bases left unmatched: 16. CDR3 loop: CASSPFLSGTKPSYEQYF. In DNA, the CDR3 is TGCGCCAGCAGCCCCTTTTTAAGCGGGACTAAGCCATCCTACGAGCAGTACTTC.

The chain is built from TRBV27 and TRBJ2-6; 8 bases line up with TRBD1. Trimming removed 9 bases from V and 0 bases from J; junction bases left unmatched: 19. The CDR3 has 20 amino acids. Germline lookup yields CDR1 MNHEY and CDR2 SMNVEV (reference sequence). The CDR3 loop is CASSGDEPWDRRSGANVLTF. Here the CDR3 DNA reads TGTGCCAGTTCAGGGGATGAACCATGGGACAGGCGCTCTGGGGCCAACGTCCTGACTTTC.

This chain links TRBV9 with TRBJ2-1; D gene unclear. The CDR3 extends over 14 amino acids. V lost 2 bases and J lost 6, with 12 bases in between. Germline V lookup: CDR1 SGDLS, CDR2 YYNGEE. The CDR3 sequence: CASSVGLASNEQFF. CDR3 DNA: TGTGCCAGCAGCGTCGGGTTAGCAAGCAATGAGCAGTTCTTC.

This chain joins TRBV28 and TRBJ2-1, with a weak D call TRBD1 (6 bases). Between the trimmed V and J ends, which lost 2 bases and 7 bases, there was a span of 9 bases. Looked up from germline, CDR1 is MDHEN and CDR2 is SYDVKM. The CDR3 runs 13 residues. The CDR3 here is CASSLQGQNEQFF. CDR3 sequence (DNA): TGTGCCAGCAGTTTACAGGGGCAAAATGAGCAGTTCTTC. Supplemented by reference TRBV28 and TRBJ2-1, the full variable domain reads DVKVTQSSRYLVKRTGEKVFLECVQDMDHENMFWYRQDPGLGLRLIYFSYDVKMKEKGDIPEGYSVSREKKERFSLILESASTNQTSMYLCASSLQGQNEQFFGPGTRLTVL.

CDR3 protein: CASSHKPDRVGKTQYF. As DNA, the CDR3 is TGTGCCAGCAGCCATAAACCCGACAGGGTGGGGAAGACCCAGTACTTC. This chain joins TRBV7-6 and TRBJ2-5; TRBD1 matches at 7 bases. V trimming: 5 bases; J trimming: 6 bases; junction bases outside the gene matches: 15. This CDR3 is 16 amino acids long. Germline CDR1 is SGHVS and CDR2 is FNYEAQ.

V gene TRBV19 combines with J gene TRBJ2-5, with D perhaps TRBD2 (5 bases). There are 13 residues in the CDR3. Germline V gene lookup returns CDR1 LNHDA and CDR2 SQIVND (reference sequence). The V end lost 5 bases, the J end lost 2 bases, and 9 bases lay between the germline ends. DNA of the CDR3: TGTGCCAGTAGTTGGAGGATTCAAGAGACCCAGTACTTC. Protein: CASSWRIQETQYF.

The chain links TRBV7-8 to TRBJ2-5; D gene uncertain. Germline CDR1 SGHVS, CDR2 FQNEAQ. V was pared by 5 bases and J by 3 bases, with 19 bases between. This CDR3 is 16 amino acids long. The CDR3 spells CASSRGDFDPKETQYF. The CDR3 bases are TGTGCCAGCAGCCGTGGCGACTTTGACCCTAAAGAGACCCAGTACTTC.

As DNA, the CDR3 is TGTGCCAGCAGTTCCTTAGCGGGAAATAGCACAGATACGCAGTATTTT. Protein sequence: CASSSLAGNSTDTQYF. V is TRBV28 and J is TRBJ2-3; 8 nucleotides align to TRBD2. Germline V gives CDR1 MDHEN, CDR2 SYDVKM. Trimming took 4 bases from V and 0 from J; bases not matched to a gene: 6. This CDR3 is built from 16 residues. Filled out from reference TRBV28 and TRBJ2-3, the complete variable domain reads DVKVTQSSRYLVKRTGEKVFLECVQDMDHENMFWYRQDPGLGLRLIYFSYDVKMKEKGDIPEGYSVSREKKERFSLILESASTNQTSMYLCASSSLAGNSTDTQYFGPGTRLTVL.

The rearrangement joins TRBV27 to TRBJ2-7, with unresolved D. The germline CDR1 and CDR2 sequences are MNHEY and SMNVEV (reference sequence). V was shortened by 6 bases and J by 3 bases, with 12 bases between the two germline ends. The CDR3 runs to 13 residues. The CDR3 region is CASSPGPVYEQYF. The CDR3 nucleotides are TGTGCCAGCAGCCCAGGTCCTGTCTACGAGCAGTACTTC.

The CDR3 sequence: CASSQDWGGSPSYNEQFF. CDR3 DNA sequence: TGCGCCAGCAGCCAAGACTGGGGGGGATCACCCTCCTACAATGAGCAGTTCTTC. The rearrangement links TRBV4-1 to TRBJ2-1, with TRBD2 identical over 7 bases. The length of the CDR3 is 18 residues. V gave up 0 bases and J gave up 0 bases; unmatched junction bases: 8. The germline CDR1 and CDR2 sequences are MGHRA and YSYEKL.

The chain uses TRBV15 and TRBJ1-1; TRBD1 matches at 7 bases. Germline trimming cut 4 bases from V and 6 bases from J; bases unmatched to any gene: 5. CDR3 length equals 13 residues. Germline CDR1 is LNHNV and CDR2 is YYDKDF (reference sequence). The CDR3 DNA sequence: TGTGCCACCAGCATCACAGGGGTCCCTGAAGCTTTCTTT. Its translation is CATSITGVPEAFF.

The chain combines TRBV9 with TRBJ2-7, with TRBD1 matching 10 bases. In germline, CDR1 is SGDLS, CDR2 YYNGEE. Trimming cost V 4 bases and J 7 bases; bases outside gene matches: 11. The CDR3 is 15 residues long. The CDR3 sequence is CASSPRTGGTDEQYF. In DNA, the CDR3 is TGTGCCAGCAGCCCCCGGACAGGGGGAACGGATGAGCAGTACTTC. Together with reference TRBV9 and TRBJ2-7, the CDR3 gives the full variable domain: DSGVTQTPKHLITATGQRVTLRCSPRSGDLSVYWYQQSLDQGLQFLIQYYNGEERAKGNILERFSAQQFPDLHSELNLSSLELGDSALYFCASSPRTGGTDEQYFGPGTRLTVT.

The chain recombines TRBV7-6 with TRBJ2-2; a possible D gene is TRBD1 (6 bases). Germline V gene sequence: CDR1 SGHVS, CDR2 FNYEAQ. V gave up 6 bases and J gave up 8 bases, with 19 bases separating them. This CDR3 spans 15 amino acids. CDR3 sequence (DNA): TGTGCCAGCAGTTTTACAGGGCCCCCACCGGGGGAGCTGTTTTTT. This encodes CASSFTGPPPGELFF.

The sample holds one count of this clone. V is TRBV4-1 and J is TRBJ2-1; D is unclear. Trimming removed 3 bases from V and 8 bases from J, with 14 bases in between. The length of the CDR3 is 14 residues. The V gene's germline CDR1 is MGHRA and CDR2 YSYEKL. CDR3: CASSQQPTRYEQFF. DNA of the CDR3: TGCGCCAGCAGCCAGCAACCAACCCGGTATGAGCAGTTCTTC.

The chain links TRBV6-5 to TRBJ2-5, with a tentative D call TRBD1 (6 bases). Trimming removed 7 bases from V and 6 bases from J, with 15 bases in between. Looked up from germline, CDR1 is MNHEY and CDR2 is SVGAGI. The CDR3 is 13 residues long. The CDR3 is CASTRSGAQTQYF. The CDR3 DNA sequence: TGTGCCAGCACCCGGTCAGGGGCCCAGACCCAGTACTTC.

The CDR3 DNA is TGTGCCAGCAGCCAATTAGACCCCAGGGATGGCTACACCTTC. This sequence encodes CASSQLDPRDGYTF. The chain combines TRBV7-9 with TRBJ1-2; TRBD1 is a possible D gene (5 bases). V was cut by 5 bases and J by 6 bases, with 16 bases left in between. The CDR3 has 14 residues. Germline CDR1 is SEHNR and CDR2 is FQNEAQ (reference sequence).

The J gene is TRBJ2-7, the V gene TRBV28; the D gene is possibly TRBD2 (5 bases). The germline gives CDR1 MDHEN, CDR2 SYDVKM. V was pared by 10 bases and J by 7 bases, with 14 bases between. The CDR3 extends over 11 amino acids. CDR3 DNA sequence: TGTGCCATCCAGGCCTCGGGGGAGCAGTACTTC. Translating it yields CAIQASGEQYF.

Here the CDR3 DNA reads TGTGCCAGCAGCAGCAGCCGAACAGGGAGTCCCCGGGATACGCAGTATTTT. Translating it yields CASSSSRTGSPRDTQYF. The J gene is TRBJ2-3, the V gene TRBV11-1; D might be TRBD1 (6 bases). The CDR3 has 17 amino acids. Trimming took 5 bases from V and 6 from J, leaving 24 bases between them. Germline assignment: CDR1 SGHAT and CDR2 FQDESV (reference sequence).

CDR3 coding DNA: TGTGCCAGCCAAGAACTCCAGGCGAACACTGAAGCTTTCTTT. As protein: CASQELQANTEAFF. The chain is built from TRBV2 and TRBJ1-1; D is unresolved. CDR1 and CDR2 (germline): SNHLY, FYNNEI. CDR3 length: 14 residues. Trimming took off 8 bases at V and 1 base at J, with 14 bases between the two ends.

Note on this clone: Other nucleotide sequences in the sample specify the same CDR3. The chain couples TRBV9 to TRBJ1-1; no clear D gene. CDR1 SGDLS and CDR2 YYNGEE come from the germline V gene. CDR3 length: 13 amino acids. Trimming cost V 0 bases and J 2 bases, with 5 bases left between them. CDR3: CASSVAGNTEAFF. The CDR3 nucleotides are TGTGCCAGCAGCGTAGCCGGTAACACTGAAGCTTTCTTT.

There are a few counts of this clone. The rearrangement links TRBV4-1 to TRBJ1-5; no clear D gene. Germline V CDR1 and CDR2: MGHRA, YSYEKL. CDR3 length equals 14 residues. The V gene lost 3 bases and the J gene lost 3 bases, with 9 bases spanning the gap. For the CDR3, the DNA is TGCGCCAGCAGCCACACGCGCCCCAATCAGCCCCAGCATTTT. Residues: CASSHTRPNQPQHF.

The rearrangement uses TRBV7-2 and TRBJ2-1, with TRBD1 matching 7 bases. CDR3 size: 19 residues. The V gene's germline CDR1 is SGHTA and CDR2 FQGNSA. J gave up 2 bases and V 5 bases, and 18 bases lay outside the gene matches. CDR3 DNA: TGTGCCAGCAGCCCGCCGCCCAAAACAGGGGTCTTAACCTACAATGAGCAGTTCTTC. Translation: CASSPPPKTGVLTYNEQFF.

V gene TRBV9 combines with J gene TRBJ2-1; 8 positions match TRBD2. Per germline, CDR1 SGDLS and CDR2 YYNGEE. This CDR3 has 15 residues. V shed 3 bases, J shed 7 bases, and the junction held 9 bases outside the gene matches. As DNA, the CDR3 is TGTGCCAGCAGCGCGGCCGGGACTAGTTGGAATGAGCAGTTCTTC. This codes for CASSAAGTSWNEQFF.